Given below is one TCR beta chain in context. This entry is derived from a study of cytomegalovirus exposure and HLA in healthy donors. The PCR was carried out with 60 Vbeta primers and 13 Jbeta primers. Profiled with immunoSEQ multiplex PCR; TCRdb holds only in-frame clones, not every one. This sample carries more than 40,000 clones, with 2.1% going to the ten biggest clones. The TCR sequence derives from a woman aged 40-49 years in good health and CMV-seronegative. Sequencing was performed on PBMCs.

The CDR3 DNA sequence: TGTGCCTGGAGTCCCTCCCTTGAGACGCAGTATTTT. It translates to CAWSPSLETQYF. The V gene is TRBV30, the J gene TRBJ2-3; D not certain. The CDR3 contains 12 residues. Trimming left V 2 bases short and J 9 bases short, with 12 bases between. CDR1 is GTSNPN, CDR2 SVGIG, per germline (reference sequence).